This is a list of T cell receptor beta chains from one sample in a study of vaccination and CD4 T cells after COVID-19. Their recognized antigens are unknown. TCRdb re-called the PCR reads with MiXCR, one entry per CDR3 protein. The sample carries several thousand distinct CDR3 sequences, almost 50% recorded once. Sample: CD4+ T cells from blood, cultured in vitro. Every receptor here comes from a human donor in good health. Both conserved end residues are part of each CDR3. A D gene is named only where the DNA matches it firmly.

J gene | V gene | D gene | CDR3 protein
TRBJ2-6 | TRBV19 | NA | CASSIVGANVLTF
TRBJ2-7 | TRBV2 | NA | CAGAASSYEQYF
TRBJ2-7 | TRBV15 | NA | CATSRDPGYEQYF
TRBJ1-2 | TRBV6-2/TRBV6-3 | NA | CASSPEGRGKSYGYTF
TRBJ1-6 | TRBV27 | NA | CASSPRDKNNSPLHF
TRBJ2-3 | TRBV30 | TRBD2 | CAWRWEGSSDTQYF
TRBJ1-2 | TRBV12-3/TRBV12-4 | NA | CASSYRAPSGYTF
TRBJ1-1 | TRBV5-1 | NA | CASSYRQGEAFF
TRBJ1-2 | TRBV19 | TRBD1 | CASSRVRTGGGYGYTF
TRBJ1-1 | TRBV19 | NA | CASSIGHATEAFF
TRBJ2-7 | TRBV15 | NA | CATSRDGGWDEQYF
TRBJ1-5 | TRBV6-5 | TRBD1 | CASSSVGRQGNNQPQHF
TRBJ2-3 | TRBV20-1 | TRBD2 | CSASLAGDSTDTQYF
TRBJ2-3 | TRBV20-1 | NA | CSARGTSETDTQYF
TRBJ2-5 | TRBV4-1 | NA | CASSQTPRGGRETQYF
TRBJ2-7 | TRBV19 | TRBD1 | CASIGSGQGGEQYF
TRBJ1-2 | TRBV20-1 | NA | CSAPGTDRNYGYTF
TRBJ1-1 | TRBV5-4 | NA | CASSYDARGSTEAFF
TRBJ1-5 | TRBV7-8 | NA | CASSLDRNQPQHF
TRBJ2-3 | TRBV10-1 | TRBD2 | CASSESSGGNYRQYF
TRBJ1-1 | TRBV12-3/TRBV12-4 | NA | CASSEFTEAFF
TRBJ2-3 | TRBV6-2/TRBV6-3 | NA | CASNSSPGRQYF
TRBJ1-2 | TRBV20-1 | NA | CSARAYYSRELGYTF
TRBJ2-3 | TRBV7-2 | TRBD2 | CASSLSPSGAPTDTQYF
TRBJ1-5 | TRBV6-2/TRBV6-3 | NA | CASSYLDSNQPQHF
TRBJ1-5 | TRBV19 | NA | CTSSISRGPNQPQHF
TRBJ1-1 | TRBV7-2 | TRBD1 | CASGTSLTGSMNTEAFF